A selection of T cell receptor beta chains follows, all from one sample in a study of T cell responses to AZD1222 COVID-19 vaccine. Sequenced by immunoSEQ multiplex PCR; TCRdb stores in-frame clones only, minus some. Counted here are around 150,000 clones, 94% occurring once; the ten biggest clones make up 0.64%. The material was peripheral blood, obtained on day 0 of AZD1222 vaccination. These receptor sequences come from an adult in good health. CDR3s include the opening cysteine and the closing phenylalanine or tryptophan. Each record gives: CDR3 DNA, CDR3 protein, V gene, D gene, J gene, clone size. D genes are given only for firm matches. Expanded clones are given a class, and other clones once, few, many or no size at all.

cdr3_nt: TGTGCCAGCAGCTTAGACCACTCGCTCGAGCAGTACTTC
cdr3_aa: CASSLDHSLEQYF
v_call: TRBV11-3
d_call: NA
j_call: TRBJ2-7
clone_size: NA

cdr3_nt: TGTGCCAGCAGTTGGGACATTGAAGCTTTCTTT
cdr3_aa: CASSWDIEAFF
v_call: TRBV27
d_call: NA
j_call: TRBJ1-1
clone_size: NA

cdr3_nt: TGTGCCAGCATCCCCCCCCCGACAGGTCATAGAGAAAAACTGTTTTTT
cdr3_aa: CASIPPPTGHREKLFF
v_call: TRBV6-6
d_call: NA
j_call: TRBJ1-4
clone_size: NA

cdr3_nt: TGTGCCAGCAGCTCGGGACTAGGGGGATACAATGAGCAGTTCTTC
cdr3_aa: CASSSGLGGYNEQFF
v_call: TRBV7-2
d_call: TRBD2
j_call: TRBJ2-1
clone_size: NA

cdr3_nt: TGTGCCAGCTCTGGGGGACAGACCTACAATGAGCAGTTCTTC
cdr3_aa: CASSGGQTYNEQFF
v_call: TRBV27
d_call: TRBD1
j_call: TRBJ2-1
clone_size: NA

cdr3_nt: TGTGCCAGTAGGACCGGGACCCGAGCGTTCTATGGCTACACCTTC
cdr3_aa: CASRTGTRAFYGYTF
v_call: TRBV19
d_call: NA
j_call: TRBJ1-2
clone_size: NA

cdr3_nt: TGTGCCAGCAGCTCCTTAGCGGGAAGGAGCTCCTACGAGCAGTACTTC
cdr3_aa: CASSSLAGRSSYEQYF
v_call: TRBV7-8
d_call: TRBD2
j_call: TRBJ2-7
clone_size: NA

cdr3_nt: TGTGCCAGCAGCTTAGAGGGCAGGAAGACTGAAGCTTTCTTT
cdr3_aa: CASSLEGRKTEAFF
v_call: TRBV13
d_call: NA
j_call: TRBJ1-1
clone_size: NA

cdr3_nt: TGTGCCAGCAGTCAAGGCGTTTCGGCTGGAAACACCATATATTTT
cdr3_aa: CASSQGVSAGNTIYF
v_call: TRBV3-1/TRBV3-2
d_call: NA
j_call: TRBJ1-3
clone_size: NA

cdr3_nt: TGTGCCAGCAGTTTGGGCACAGGGGGTGAAGCTTTCTTT
cdr3_aa: CASSLGTGGEAFF
v_call: TRBV12-3/TRBV12-4
d_call: TRBD1
j_call: TRBJ1-1
clone_size: NA

cdr3_nt: TGTGCCAGCAGCCCCGGGACAGGGAACAATCAGCCCCAGCATTTT
cdr3_aa: CASSPGTGNNQPQHF
v_call: TRBV7-9
d_call: TRBD1
j_call: TRBJ1-5
clone_size: once

cdr3_nt: TGTGCCAGTAGTGCAACCGGGTTCGTCGACGGCGAGCAGTACTTC
cdr3_aa: CASSATGFVDGEQYF
v_call: TRBV19
d_call: NA
j_call: TRBJ2-7
clone_size: NA

cdr3_nt: TGTGCCAGCAGTCGGACAGGGTACGATCAGCCCCAGCATTTT
cdr3_aa: CASSRTGYDQPQHF
v_call: TRBV6-2/TRBV6-3
d_call: TRBD1
j_call: TRBJ1-5
clone_size: few

cdr3_nt: TGTGCCTGGAGTGGCACACCGACCGGGGAGCTGTTTTTT
cdr3_aa: CAWSGTPTGELFF
v_call: TRBV30
d_call: NA
j_call: TRBJ2-2
clone_size: NA

cdr3_nt: TGTGCCATCAGTGAGTCGACAGGGAGAATTTACGAGCAGTACTTC
cdr3_aa: CAISESTGRIYEQYF
v_call: TRBV10-3
d_call: TRBD1
j_call: TRBJ2-7
clone_size: NA

cdr3_nt: TGTGCCAGCAGCTTAGATCTTCATGAGCAGTTCTTC
cdr3_aa: CASSLDLHEQFF
v_call: TRBV7-2
d_call: NA
j_call: TRBJ2-1
clone_size: NA

cdr3_nt: TGTGCCAGCAGTGAAGCGCCGACAGGGGTTGAAGGCTACACCTTC
cdr3_aa: CASSEAPTGVEGYTF
v_call: TRBV2
d_call: TRBD1
j_call: TRBJ1-2
clone_size: once

cdr3_nt: TGCGCCAGCAGCCAAGAGGGGGGTGTTCAGAACTATGGCTACACCTTC
cdr3_aa: CASSQEGGVQNYGYTF
v_call: TRBV4-1
d_call: NA
j_call: TRBJ1-2
clone_size: NA

cdr3_nt: TGTGCCAGCAGCTTAGGTCCAGGGAGAGGGGAAAAACTGTTTTTT
cdr3_aa: CASSLGPGRGEKLFF
v_call: TRBV7-2
d_call: NA
j_call: TRBJ1-4
clone_size: NA

cdr3_nt: TGTGCCAGCAGTGGGGGGGCAGGATTTCAAGAGACCCAGTACTTC
cdr3_aa: CASSGGAGFQETQYF
v_call: TRBV2
d_call: NA
j_call: TRBJ2-5
clone_size: few

cdr3_nt: TGTGCCAGCAGCTTAGAGGGGGTCCAGCCCCAGCATTTT
cdr3_aa: CASSLEGVQPQHF
v_call: TRBV11-2
d_call: NA
j_call: TRBJ1-5
clone_size: NA

cdr3_nt: TGTGCCAGCAGCCAAGAGACAGGACCTACTTCCACAGATACGCAGTATTTT
cdr3_aa: CASSQETGPTSTDTQYF
v_call: TRBV3-1/TRBV3-2
d_call: NA
j_call: TRBJ2-3
clone_size: NA

cdr3_nt: TGTGCCAGCAGCTTACCCTACAGGGGTAACGAGCAGTACTTC
cdr3_aa: CASSLPYRGNEQYF
v_call: TRBV7-2
d_call: TRBD1
j_call: TRBJ2-7
clone_size: NA